These 22 T cell receptor beta chains originate from one sample sequenced in a study of blood T cells in healthy people across ages. The authors ran a second PCR of roughly 6 to 12 cycles using a sample-barcoded 5' primer and a J-beta primer mix. Using its own MiXCR run on the 5' RACE reads, TCRdb lists one record per CDR3 protein. The profile shows approximately 940,000 distinct CDR3 sequences, roughly 48% of them singletons. Sequencing used blood. The receptors here all came from a man younger than 40 in good health.

The rearrangement links TRBV20-1 to TRBJ2-3; 7 nucleotides match TRBD2. CDR3 length: 15 amino acids. With 5 bases clipped from V and 0 bases from J, the junction kept 8 bases outside the gene matches. From germline, CDR1 is DFQATT and CDR2 SNEGSKA (reference sequence). The CDR3 is CSAPARESSTDTQYF. The CDR3 DNA sequence: TGCAGTGCTCCCGCGCGGGAGTCTAGCACAGATACGCAGTATTTT.

V is TRBV9 and J is TRBJ2-7, with 9 bases aligning to TRBD1. TRBJ2-5 explains the end of the DNA better; the J call may be wrong. This CDR3 is 16 amino acids long. Germline V gives CDR1 SGDLS, CDR2 YYNGEE. The CDR3 DNA follows: TGTGCCAGCAGCGTAGGCGGACAGGGGTATCAAGAGACCCAGTACTTC. It yields the protein CASSVGGQGYQETQYF.

V gene TRBV7-9 combines with J gene TRBJ2-6; the D gene is possibly TRBD2 (5 bases). This CDR3 region has 17 residues. CDR1 and CDR2 (germline): SEHNR, FQNEAQ (reference sequence). The V end lost 1 base, the J end lost 1 base, and 11 bases lay between the germline ends. Written as DNA, the CDR3 is TGTGCCAGCAGCTTAGGGGGAGAAGAATCTGGGGCCAACGTCCTGACTTTC. Protein sequence: CASSLGGEESGANVLTF.

This rearrangement joins TRBV7-2 to TRBJ1-5, with D tentatively TRBD1 (6 bases). The CDR3 is 14 amino acids. Per the germline V gene, CDR1 is SGHTA and CDR2 is FQGNSA. V was shortened by 5 bases and J by 6 bases, with 14 bases between the two germline ends. CDR3 sequence (DNA): TGTGCCAGCAGCCTCCCAGGGGTAGGTCAGCCCCAGCATTTT. This gives the protein CASSLPGVGQPQHF.

This clonotype was counted between two and nine times. The genes are TRBV5-1 and TRBJ1-1, with D unclear. This CDR3 spans 14 amino acids. Trimming took 4 bases from V and 1 from J, leaving 11 bases between them. The V gene's germline CDR1 is SGHRS and CDR2 YFSETQ. As DNA, the CDR3 is TGCGCCAGCAGCATTACCGGGGAGAACACTGAAGCTTTCTTT. Residues: CASSITGENTEAFF.

The V and J genes are TRBV5-1 and TRBJ2-3; 15 positions match TRBD2. V lost 2 bases, J lost 7 bases, and 5 bases stayed unmatched. CDR3 length: 16 residues. The germline V gene encodes CDR1 SGHRS and CDR2 YFSETQ. CDR3 nucleotides: TGCGCCAGCAGCTTTCCGGGACTAGCGGGGGGACATACGCAGTATTTT. Its protein product is CASSFPGLAGGHTQYF.

The chain combines TRBV15 with TRBJ2-7; D might be TRBD1 (5 bases). Germline-derived CDR1 and CDR2 are LNHNV and YYDKDF (reference sequence). V shed 6 bases and J shed 5 bases, with 20 bases lying between them. The CDR3 covers 15 residues. The CDR3 DNA is TGTGCCACCAGGGGTCTGGGATCCAGGGTCAACGAGCAGTACTTC. Amino acid sequence: CATRGLGSRVNEQYF.

This clonotype was detected a few times. CDR3 sequence reads: CASTSGFRNEQFF. Written as DNA, the CDR3 is TGTGCCAGCACCTCAGGGTTCCGGAATGAGCAGTTCTTC. V usage is TRBV5-5 and J usage is TRBJ2-1; perhaps TRBD1 as D (5 bases). The germline V and J ends were trimmed by 6 bases and 7 bases, with 14 bases remaining between them. This CDR3 spans 13 amino acids. Per germline, CDR1 SGHKS and CDR2 YYEKEE (reference sequence).

The chain recombines TRBV20-1 with TRBJ1-2, with 8 bases fitting TRBD1. This CDR3 region has 15 residues. Germline V gene lookup returns CDR1 DFQATT and CDR2 SNEGSKA (reference sequence). Germline trimming cut 3 bases from V and 4 bases from J; bases unmatched to any gene: 10. This CDR3 reads CSARTPTGDGYGYTF. CDR3 nucleotide sequence: TGCAGTGCTAGGACGCCGACAGGGGACGGCTATGGCTACACCTTC.

This chain links TRBV24-1 with TRBJ2-1, with D possibly TRBD1 on 5 matching bases. V was pared by 4 bases and J by 0 bases, with 12 bases between. This CDR3 comprises 16 residues. The V gene's germline CDR1 is KGHDR and CDR2 SFDVKD. The CDR3 loop reads CATSDIQASSYNEQFF. The CDR3 region has the DNA TGTGCCACCAGTGACATACAGGCCAGCTCCTACAATGAGCAGTTCTTC.

V and J are TRBV28 and TRBJ2-7; D not certain. The V end lost 7 bases, the J end lost 3 bases, and 13 bases lay between the germline ends. There are 13 residues in the CDR3. In germline, CDR1 is MDHEN, CDR2 SYDVKM. Here the CDR3 reads CASIRQSNYEQYF. CDR3 sequence (DNA): TGTGCCAGCATCAGGCAGTCTAACTACGAGCAGTACTTC. The full variable domain, in which reference TRBV28 and TRBJ2-7 provide the parts outside the CDR3, is DVKVTQSSRYLVKRTGEKVFLECVQDMDHENMFWYRQDPGLGLRLIYFSYDVKMKEKGDIPEGYSVSREKKERFSLILESASTNQTSMYLCASIRQSNYEQYFGPGTRLTVT.

This chain uses TRBV28 with TRBJ1-2; no clear D gene. The CDR3 loop spans 13 amino acids. Germline CDR1 is MDHEN and CDR2 is SYDVKM. The V end was cut by 4 bases, the J end by 3 bases, with 9 bases between. The CDR3 coding sequence is TGTGCCAGCAGTTCCGCAGAATACTATGGCTACACCTTC. Translation: CASSSAEYYGYTF.

In regard to this clonotype: A much larger clone sits a single nucleotide away, making a read error possible. The V and J genes are TRBV20-1 and TRBJ2-7, with D maybe TRBD1 (6 bases). Germline CDR1 reads DFQATT; CDR2 reads SNEGSKA (reference sequence). The CDR3 extends over 14 amino acids. The ends were cut back, 3 bases at V and 7 bases at J, with 19 bases in the middle. CDR3 nucleotide sequence: TGCAGTGCTAGTAAACAGGGTAGGGACAATGAGCAGTACTTC. The encoded protein is CSASKQGRDNEQYF.

This clonotype was seen a handful of times. The chain carries TRBV21-1 and TRBJ1-2; TRBD1 is the table's D call, not checked against the DNA. TRBV21-1 is flagged as a pseudogene. The CDR3 is 12 residues long. The CDR3 here is CASSFRPGGHTF. The CDR3 DNA is TGTGCCAGCAGCTTTCGGCCGGGTGGCCACACCTTC.

Notes on this clonotype: This may be a read error, as it is one base from a much larger clone. V and J are TRBV7-2 and TRBJ2-7; 10 bases line up with TRBD1. The germline V gene has CDR1 SGHTA and CDR2 FQGNSA. The CDR3 runs 11 residues. CDR3 in DNA: TGTGCCATCAGCTCGACAGGGGGCCAGTACTTC. Its translation is CAISSTGGQYF. Complete variable domain (other parts from reference TRBV7-2 and TRBJ2-7): GAGVSQSPSNKVTEKGKDVELRCDPISGHTALYWYRQSLGQGLEFLIYFQGNSAPDKSGLPSDRFSAERTGGSVSTLTIQRTQQEDSAVYLCAISSTGGQYFGPGTRLTVT.

This clonotype was seen only a few times. V is TRBV7-9 and J is TRBJ2-7, with TRBD1 as a possible D gene (5 bases). Trimming took off 8 bases at V and 1 base at J, with 6 bases between the two ends. The CDR3 length is 11 residues. The germline gives CDR1 SEHNR, CDR2 FQNEAQ (reference sequence). CDR3 nucleotide sequence: TGTGCCAGCGCAGGGTCCTACGAGCAGTACTTC. Amino acids: CASAGSYEQYF.

This clonotype came up many times. The rearrangement uses TRBV7-2 and TRBJ1-6, with D maybe TRBD1 (6 bases). The germline gives CDR1 SGHTA, CDR2 FQGNSA. V lost 3 bases, J lost 7 bases, and 13 bases lay in between. This CDR3 has 15 amino acids. The CDR3 loop reads CASSLTTGLNSPLHF. CDR3 DNA sequence: TGTGCCAGCAGCTTGACCACAGGGCTAAATTCACCCCTCCACTTT.

This clonotype was seen more than once but under ten times. CDR3 in amino acids: CASSNLAVSSGANVLTF. CDR3 coding DNA: TGTGCCAGCAGTAACCTAGCCGTAAGCTCTGGGGCCAACGTCCTGACTTTC. The chain is built from TRBV12-3 or TRBV12-4 and TRBJ2-6; weak D call: TRBD2 (5 bases). The CDR3 length is 17 residues. V was cut by 5 bases and J by 0 bases, with 14 bases left in between.

This clonotype was found once. The chain couples TRBV2 to TRBJ2-1; D remains unclear. This CDR3 comprises 13 residues. The germline V and J ends were trimmed by 2 bases and 5 bases, with 7 bases remaining between them. Germline assignment: CDR1 SNHLY and CDR2 FYNNEI. CDR3 sequence reads: CASSEPLNNEQFF. The CDR3 DNA reads as TGTGCCAGCAGTGAACCACTAAACAATGAGCAGTTCTTC.

This clonotype was observed a handful of times. This chain joins TRBV10-3 and TRBJ2-7, with TRBD1 matching over 7 bases. The CDR3 is 14 residues long. Germline V gene lookup returns CDR1 ENHRY and CDR2 SYGVKD. The V and J ends lost 6 bases and 1 base, in that order; junction bases with no gene match: 6. CDR3 in DNA: TGTGCCATCAGGTCTGCAGGGGGTTCCTACGAGCAGTACTTC. As protein: CAIRSAGGSYEQYF.

This clonotype showed up just a few times. The genes are TRBV5-1 and TRBJ2-5; tentatively, D is TRBD1 (5 bases). The tail of the sequence fits TRBJ2-7 better, so the J call may be wrong. The CDR3 has 16 amino acids. Germline V CDR1 and CDR2: SGHRS, YFSETQ. CDR3 sequence reads: CASSLNLKAAQGEQYF. CDR3 sequence (DNA): TGCGCCAGCAGCTTGAACTTGAAGGCTGCTCAGGGCGAGCAGTACTTC.

The table lists this clonotype with a few counts. V gene TRBV6-1 combines with J gene TRBJ2-3; 9 bases are shared with TRBD1. The V gene's germline CDR1 is MNHNS and CDR2 SASEGT. The CDR3 extends over 16 amino acids. Trimming removed 2 bases from V and 4 bases from J; junction bases left unmatched: 7. For the CDR3, the DNA is TGTGCCAGCAGTGAAACCGGGACAGGGATGGCAGATACGCAGTATTTT. It is translated as CASSETGTGMADTQYF.